This T cell receptor (beta chain) comes out of a study of STAT5B mutations in CD4+ large granular lymphocyte leukemia. This CDR3 is 14 amino acids long. Germline V gene sequence: CDR1 SNHLY, CDR2 FYNNEI. V was clipped by 8 bases and J by 4 bases, with 14 bases between them. With regard to this clone: What it recognizes is unknown.

Only in-frame clones appear in the TCRdb table, and some are missing; sequencing was by immunoSEQ multiplex PCR. Among tens of thousands of clones listed, roughly 79% were seen once. Findings and limits, study-wide: No patients shared main leukemic clonotypes, though roughly 25% appeared at low frequency elsewhere. Patient CD4-sorted repertoires stayed more clonal than healthy ones after leukemic-clone removal. TRBV06-family usage was enriched in top patient clones (8/27) versus controls (2/35).

The source of this sequence is a human donor in good health. Sequenced input: CD4+ T cells from blood buffy coats. The chain carries TRBV2 and TRBJ2-2, with D possibly TRBD2 on 5 matching bases. The CDR3 is CASSPTTSTGELFF. CDR3 bases: TGTGCCAGCTCGCCGACTACGAGCACCGGGGAGCTGTTTTTT.